This T cell receptor beta chain was sequenced during a study of control samples from healthy donors and cancer patients. The assay was immunoSEQ multiplex PCR, and TCRdb's table has in-frame clones only and misses some. This sample has 150,000 to 200,000 clones, with roughly 90% found just once. The source of this sequence is a young man in good health. Sequencing used blood.

This CDR3 reads CASSLVSEQYF. DNA of the CDR3: TGTGCCAGCAGCTTGGTAAGCGAGCAGTACTTC. The chain carries TRBV5-5 and TRBJ2-7; D remains ambiguous. The CDR3 totals 11 residues. CDR1 SGHKS and CDR2 YYEKEE come from the germline V gene (reference sequence). V was clipped by 0 bases and J by 6 bases, with 4 bases between them. The whole variable domain, filled in from reference TRBV5-5 and TRBJ2-7, reads DAGVTQSPTHLIKTRGQQVTLRCSPISGHKSVSWYQQVLGQGPQFIFQYYEKEERGRGNFPDRFSARQFPNYSSELNVNALLLGDSALYLCASSLVSEQYFGPGTRLTVT.